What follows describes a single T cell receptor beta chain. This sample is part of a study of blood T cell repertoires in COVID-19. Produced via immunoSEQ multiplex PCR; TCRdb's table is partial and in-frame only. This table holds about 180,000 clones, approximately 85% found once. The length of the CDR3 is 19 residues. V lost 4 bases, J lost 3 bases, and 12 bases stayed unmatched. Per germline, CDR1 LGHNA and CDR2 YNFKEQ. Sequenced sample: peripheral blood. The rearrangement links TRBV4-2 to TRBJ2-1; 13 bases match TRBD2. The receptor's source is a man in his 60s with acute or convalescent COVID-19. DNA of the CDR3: TGTGCCAGCAGCCCTTGGACTAGCGGGAGAAGAGGGAACTACAATGAGCAGTTCTTC. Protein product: CASSPWTSGRRGNYNEQFF.